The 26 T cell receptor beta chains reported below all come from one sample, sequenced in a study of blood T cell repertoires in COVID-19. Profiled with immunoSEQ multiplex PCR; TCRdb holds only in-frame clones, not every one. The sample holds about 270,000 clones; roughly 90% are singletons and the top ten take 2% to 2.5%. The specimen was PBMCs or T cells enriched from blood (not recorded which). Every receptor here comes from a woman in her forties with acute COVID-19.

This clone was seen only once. CDR3 region: CASSFGTGGRTEAFF. CDR3 nucleotide sequence: TGCGCCAGCAGCTTCGGGACAGGGGGCCGCACTGAAGCTTTCTTT. The chain recombines TRBV5-1 with TRBJ1-1; TRBD1 matches at 12 bases. With 2 bases clipped from V and 4 bases from J, the junction kept 3 bases outside the gene matches. The V gene's germline CDR1 is SGHRS and CDR2 YFSETQ. This CDR3 comprises 15 residues.

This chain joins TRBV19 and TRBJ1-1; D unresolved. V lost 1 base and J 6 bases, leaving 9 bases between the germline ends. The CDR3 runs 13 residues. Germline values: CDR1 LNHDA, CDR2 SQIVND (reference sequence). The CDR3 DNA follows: TGTGCCAGTAGTATAGTCAGAGGAGCTGAAGCTTTCTTT. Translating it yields CASSIVRGAEAFF. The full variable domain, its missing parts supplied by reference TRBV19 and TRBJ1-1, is DGGITQSPKYLFRKEGQNVTLSCEQNLNHDAMYWYRQDPGQGLRLIYYSQIVNDFQKGDIAEGYSVSREKKESFPLTVTSAQKNPTAFYLCASSIVRGAEAFFGQGTRLTVV.

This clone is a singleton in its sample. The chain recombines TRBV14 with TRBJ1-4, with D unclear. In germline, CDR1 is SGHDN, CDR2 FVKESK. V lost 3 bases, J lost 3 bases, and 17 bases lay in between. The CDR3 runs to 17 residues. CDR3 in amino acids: CASSQGFFLGANEKLFF. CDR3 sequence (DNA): TGTGCCAGCAGCCAGGGGTTCTTTTTGGGAGCTAATGAAAAACTGTTTTTT.

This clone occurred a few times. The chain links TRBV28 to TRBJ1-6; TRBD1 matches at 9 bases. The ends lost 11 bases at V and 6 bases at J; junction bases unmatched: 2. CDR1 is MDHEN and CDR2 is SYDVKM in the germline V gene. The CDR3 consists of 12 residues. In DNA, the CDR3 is TGTGCCGGACAGGGGACTAATTCACCCCTCCACTTT. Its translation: CAGQGTNSPLHF.

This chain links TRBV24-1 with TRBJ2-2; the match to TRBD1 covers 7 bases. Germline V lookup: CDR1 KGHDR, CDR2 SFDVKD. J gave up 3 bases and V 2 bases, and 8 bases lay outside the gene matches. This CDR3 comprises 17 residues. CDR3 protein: CATSDSPGRGYTGELFF. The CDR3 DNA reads TGTGCCACCAGTGATTCCCCGGGCAGGGGGTACACCGGGGAGCTGTTTTTT.

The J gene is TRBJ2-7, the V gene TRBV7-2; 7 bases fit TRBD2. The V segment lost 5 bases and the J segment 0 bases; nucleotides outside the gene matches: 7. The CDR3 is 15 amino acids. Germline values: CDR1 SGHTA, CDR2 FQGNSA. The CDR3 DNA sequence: TGTGCCAGCAGCCTGTGGGGGGGACTCTCCTACGAGCAGTACTTC. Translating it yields CASSLWGGLSYEQYF.

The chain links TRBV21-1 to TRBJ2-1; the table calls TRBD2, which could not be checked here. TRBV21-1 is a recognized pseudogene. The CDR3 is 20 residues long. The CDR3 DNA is TGTGCCAGCAGCGCGAGCCCCGGGACTAGCGGGAGCACCGGGGACAATGAGCAGTTCTTC. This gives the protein CASSASPGTSGSTGDNEQFF.

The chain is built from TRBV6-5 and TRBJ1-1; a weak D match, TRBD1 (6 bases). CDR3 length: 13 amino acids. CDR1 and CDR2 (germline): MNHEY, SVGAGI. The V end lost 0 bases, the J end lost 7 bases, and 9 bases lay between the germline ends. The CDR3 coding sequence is TGTGCCAGCAGTTACTCGAGGGGGTTTGAAGCTTTCTTT. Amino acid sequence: CASSYSRGFEAFF.

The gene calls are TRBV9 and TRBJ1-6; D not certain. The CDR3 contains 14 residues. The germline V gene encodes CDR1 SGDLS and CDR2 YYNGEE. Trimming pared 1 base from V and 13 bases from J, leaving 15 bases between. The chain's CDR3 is CASSVRTEGGPLHF. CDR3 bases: TGTGCCAGCAGCGTAAGGACCGAGGGCGGTCCCCTCCACTTT.

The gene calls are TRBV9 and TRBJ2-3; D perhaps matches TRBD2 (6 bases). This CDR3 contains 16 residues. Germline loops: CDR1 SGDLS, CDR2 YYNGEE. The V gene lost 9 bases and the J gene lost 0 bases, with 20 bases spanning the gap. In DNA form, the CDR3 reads TGTGCCACTCCGGGGGTTAGCTGTCCTAGCACAGATACGCAGTATTTT. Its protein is CATPGVSCPSTDTQYF.

The CDR3: CASCPGQGHEKLFF. Written as DNA, the CDR3 is TGTGCCAGTTGTCCGGGACAGGGTCATGAAAAACTGTTTTTT. This chain uses TRBV19 with TRBJ1-4; 9 positions agree with TRBD1. Germline CDR1 reads LNHDA; CDR2 reads SQIVND (reference sequence). This CDR3 has 14 amino acids. The junction had 7 bases not matched to a gene; V was cut back by 8 bases and J by 6 bases.

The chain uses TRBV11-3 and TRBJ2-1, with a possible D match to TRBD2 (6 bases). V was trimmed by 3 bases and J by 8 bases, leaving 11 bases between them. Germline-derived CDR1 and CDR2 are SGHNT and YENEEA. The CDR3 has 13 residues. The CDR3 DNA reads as TGTGCCAGCAGCTTTCCGGGAGTCGATGAGCAGTTCTTC. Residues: CASSFPGVDEQFF. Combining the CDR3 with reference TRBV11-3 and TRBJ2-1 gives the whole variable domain EAGVVQSPRYKIIEKKQPVAFWCNPISGHNTLYWYLQNLGQGPELLIRYENEEAVDDSQLPKDRFSAERLKGVDSTLKIQPAELGDSAVYLCASSFPGVDEQFFGPGTRLTVL.

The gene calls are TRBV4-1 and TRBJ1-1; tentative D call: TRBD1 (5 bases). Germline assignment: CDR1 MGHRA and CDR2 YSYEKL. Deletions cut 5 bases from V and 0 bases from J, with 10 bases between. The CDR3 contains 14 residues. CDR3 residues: CASSIDRVNTEAFF. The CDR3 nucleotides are TGCGCCAGCAGCATAGACAGAGTGAACACTGAAGCTTTCTTT.

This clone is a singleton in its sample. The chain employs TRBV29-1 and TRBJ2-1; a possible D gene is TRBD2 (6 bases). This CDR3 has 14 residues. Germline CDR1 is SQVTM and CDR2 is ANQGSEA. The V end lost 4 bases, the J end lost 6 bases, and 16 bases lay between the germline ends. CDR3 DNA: TGCAGCGTTGTAGTTGCGGGGAGAGGCAATGAGCAGTTCTTC. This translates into CSVVVAGRGNEQFF.

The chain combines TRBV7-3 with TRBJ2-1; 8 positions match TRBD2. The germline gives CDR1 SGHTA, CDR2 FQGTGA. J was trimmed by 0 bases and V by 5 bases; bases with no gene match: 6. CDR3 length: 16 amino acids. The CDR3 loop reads CASSGGAGASYNEQFF. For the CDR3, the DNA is TGTGCCAGCAGCGGCGGAGCGGGGGCCTCCTACAATGAGCAGTTCTTC.

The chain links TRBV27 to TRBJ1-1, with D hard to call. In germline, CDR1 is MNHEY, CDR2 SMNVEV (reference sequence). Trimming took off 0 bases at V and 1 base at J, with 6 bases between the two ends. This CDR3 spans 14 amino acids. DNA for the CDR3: TGTGCCAGCAGTTTATCGACGGGGAACACTGAAGCTTTCTTT. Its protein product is CASSLSTGNTEAFF.

The CDR3 DNA is TGTGCCAGCAGTTACACAGATACGCAGTATTTT. Protein: CASSYTDTQYF. The chain employs TRBV25-1 and TRBJ2-3, with unresolved D. Trimming left V 5 bases short and J 2 bases short, with 2 bases between. The CDR3 covers 11 residues. Germline CDR1 is MGHDK and CDR2 is SYGVNS.

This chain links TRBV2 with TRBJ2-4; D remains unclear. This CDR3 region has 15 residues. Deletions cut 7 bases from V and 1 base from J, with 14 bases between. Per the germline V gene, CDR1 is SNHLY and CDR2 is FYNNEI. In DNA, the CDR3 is TGTGCCAGCACCCTGGCCCCAGCGGCCAAAAACATTCAGTACTTC. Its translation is CASTLAPAAKNIQYF.

The CDR3 protein is CASSLADTTRETQYF. The CDR3 region has the DNA TGTGCCAGCAGCTTAGCGGACACTACTCGAGAGACCCAGTACTTC. This chain joins TRBV7-6 and TRBJ2-5; the D gene is possibly TRBD1 (5 bases). Per the germline V gene, CDR1 is SGHVS and CDR2 is FNYEAQ. This CDR3 has 15 residues. V lost 0 bases and J lost 4, with 12 bases in between.

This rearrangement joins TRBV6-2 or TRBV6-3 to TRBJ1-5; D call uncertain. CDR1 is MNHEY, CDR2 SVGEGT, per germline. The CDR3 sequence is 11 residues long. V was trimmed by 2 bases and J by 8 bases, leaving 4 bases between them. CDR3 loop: CASSYPEPQHF. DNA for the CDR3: TGTGCCAGCAGTTACCCCGAGCCCCAGCATTTT.

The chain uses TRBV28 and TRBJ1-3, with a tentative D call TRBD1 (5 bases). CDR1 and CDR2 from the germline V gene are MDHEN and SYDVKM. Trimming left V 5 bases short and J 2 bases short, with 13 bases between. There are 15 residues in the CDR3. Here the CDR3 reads CASSGWSGAGNTIYF. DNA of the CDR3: TGTGCCAGCAGTGGGTGGTCGGGGGCTGGAAACACCATATATTTT.

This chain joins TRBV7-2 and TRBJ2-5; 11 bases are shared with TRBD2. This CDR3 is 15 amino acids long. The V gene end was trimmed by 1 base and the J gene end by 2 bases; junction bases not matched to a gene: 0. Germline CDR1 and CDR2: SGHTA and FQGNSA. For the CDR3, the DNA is TGTGCCAGCAGCTTAGTAGCGGGAGGGCAAGAGACCCAGTACTTC. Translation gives CASSLVAGGQETQYF.

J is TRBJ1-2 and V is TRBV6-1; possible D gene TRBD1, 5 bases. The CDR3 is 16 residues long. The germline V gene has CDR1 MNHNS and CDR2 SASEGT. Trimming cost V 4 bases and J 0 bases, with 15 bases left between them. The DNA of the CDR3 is TGTGCCAGCAGTGGAGGCGGGGCTTATGCTAACTATGGCTACACCTTC. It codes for CASSGGGAYANYGYTF.

The CDR3 region is CASSPRISGLNNEQFF. DNA for the CDR3: TGTGCCAGCTCACCAAGAATCTCAGGGCTTAACAATGAGCAGTTCTTC. The chain recombines TRBV18 with TRBJ2-1; tentative D call: TRBD1 (5 bases). Germline lookup yields CDR1 KGHSH and CDR2 LQKENI. CDR3 length: 16 amino acids. V was trimmed by 2 bases and J by 5 bases, leaving 16 bases between them.

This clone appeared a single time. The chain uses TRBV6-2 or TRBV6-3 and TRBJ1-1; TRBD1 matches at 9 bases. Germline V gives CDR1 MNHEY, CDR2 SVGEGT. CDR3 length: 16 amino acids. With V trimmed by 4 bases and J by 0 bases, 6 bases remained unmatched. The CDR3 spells CASSSPGQGLNTEAFF. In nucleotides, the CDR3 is TGTGCCAGCAGTTCCCCCGGACAGGGGTTGAACACTGAAGCTTTCTTT.

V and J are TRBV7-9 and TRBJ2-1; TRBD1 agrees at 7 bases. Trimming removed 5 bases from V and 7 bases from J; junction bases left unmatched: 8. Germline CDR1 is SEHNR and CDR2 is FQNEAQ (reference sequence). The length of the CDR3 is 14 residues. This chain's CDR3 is CASSPMTGLNEQFF. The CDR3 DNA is TGTGCCAGCAGCCCGATGACAGGGCTGAATGAGCAGTTCTTC.